Shown below are 5 T cell receptor beta chains from a single sample sequenced in a study of CD8 T cells in ankylosing spondylitis. TCRdb used MiXCR to reprocess the 5' RACE reads, holding one entry per CDR3 protein. The sample yields about 210,000 distinct CDR3 sequences, 7% to 10% seen once. The specimen was blood, either unsorted or a sorted T cell fraction (not recorded which). The receptor set was obtained from a female donor with ankylosing spondylitis or in good health (not recorded which).

Many counts were recorded for this clonotype. The CDR3 protein is CSERLAGRETQYF. The CDR3 DNA reads TGCAGTGAACGACTAGCCGGGAGAGAGACCCAGTACTTC. V gene TRBV20-1 combines with J gene TRBJ2-5; 7 bases match TRBD2. CDR3 length: 13 amino acids. V shed 7 bases, J shed 4 bases, and the junction held 9 bases outside the gene matches. The germline gives CDR1 DFQATT, CDR2 SNEGSKA (reference sequence).

Ten or more counts support this clonotype. This rearrangement joins TRBV29-1 to TRBJ2-1; 10 nucleotides align to TRBD1. Unmatched junction bases numbered 2, after V lost 3 bases and J lost 9 bases. The germline V gene has CDR1 SQVTM and CDR2 ANQGSEA. This CDR3 is 12 amino acids long. The CDR3 loop reads CSVEGQGTEQFF. CDR3 nucleotide sequence: TGCAGCGTTGAGGGACAGGGGACTGAGCAGTTCTTC.

This clonotype has ten or more counts. This sequence joins TRBV20-1 and TRBJ2-7; D not resolved. Germline V gene data show CDR1 as DFQATT and CDR2 as SNEGSKA (reference sequence). There are 12 residues in the CDR3. The V and J ends lost 6 bases and 0 bases respectively, with 9 bases between them. The CDR3 DNA reads TGCAGTGCCCTCCAGAGCTCCTACGAGCAGTACTTC. Amino acid sequence: CSALQSSYEQYF.

Many counts were recorded for this clonotype. The rearrangement links TRBV29-1 to TRBJ2-5; TRBD2 is a possible D gene (5 bases). V was clipped by 5 bases and J by 1 base, with 8 bases between them. Germline-derived CDR1 and CDR2 are SQVTM and ANQGSEA. The length of the CDR3 is 12 residues. CDR3 sequence: CSVRGFQETQYF. CDR3 sequence (DNA): TGCAGCGTTAGAGGGTTCCAAGAGACCCAGTACTTC.

This clonotype was seen a few times. DNA of the CDR3: TGTGCCAGCAGCTTTTCCGGCGGAGGTGGGGATGGCTACACCTTC. It translates to CASSFSGGGGDGYTF. The chain combines TRBV7-2 with TRBJ1-2; no firm D call. Germline values: CDR1 SGHTA, CDR2 FQGNSA. The CDR3 totals 15 residues. V shed 3 bases and J shed 6 bases, with 17 bases lying between them.